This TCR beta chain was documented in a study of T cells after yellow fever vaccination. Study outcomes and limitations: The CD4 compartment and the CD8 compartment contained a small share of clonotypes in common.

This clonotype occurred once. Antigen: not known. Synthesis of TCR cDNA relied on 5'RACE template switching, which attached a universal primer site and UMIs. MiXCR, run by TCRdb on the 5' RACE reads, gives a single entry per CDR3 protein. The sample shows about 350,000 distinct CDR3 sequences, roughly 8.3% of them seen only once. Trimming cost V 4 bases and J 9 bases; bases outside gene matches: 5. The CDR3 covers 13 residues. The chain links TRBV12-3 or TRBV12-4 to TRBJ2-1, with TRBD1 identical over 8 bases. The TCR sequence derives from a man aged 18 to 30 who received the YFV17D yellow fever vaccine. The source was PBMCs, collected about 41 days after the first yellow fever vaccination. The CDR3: CASSSTGASEQFF. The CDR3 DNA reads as TGTGCCAGCAGTTCGACAGGGGCGAGTGAGCAGTTCTTC.